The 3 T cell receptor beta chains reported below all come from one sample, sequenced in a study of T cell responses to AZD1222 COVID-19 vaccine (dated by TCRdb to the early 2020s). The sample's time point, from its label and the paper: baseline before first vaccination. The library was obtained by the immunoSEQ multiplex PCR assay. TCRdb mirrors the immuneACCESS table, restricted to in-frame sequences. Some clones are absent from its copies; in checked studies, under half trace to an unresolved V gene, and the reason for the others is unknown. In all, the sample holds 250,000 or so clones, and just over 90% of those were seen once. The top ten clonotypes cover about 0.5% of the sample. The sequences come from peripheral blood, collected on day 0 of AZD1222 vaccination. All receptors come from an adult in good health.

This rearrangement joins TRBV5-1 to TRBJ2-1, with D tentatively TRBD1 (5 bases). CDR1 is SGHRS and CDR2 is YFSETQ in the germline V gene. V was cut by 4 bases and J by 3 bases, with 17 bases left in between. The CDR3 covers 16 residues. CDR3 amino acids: CASSLLPGSGYNEQFF. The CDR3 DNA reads TGCGCCAGCAGCCTCCTCCCAGGGTCGGGCTACAATGAGCAGTTCTTC. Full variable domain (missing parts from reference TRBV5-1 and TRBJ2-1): KAGVTQTPRYLIKTRGQQVTLSCSPISGHRSVSWYQQTPGQGLQFLFEYFSETQRNKGNFPGRFSGRQFSNSRSEMNVSTLELGDSALYLCASSLLPGSGYNEQFFGPGTRLTVL.

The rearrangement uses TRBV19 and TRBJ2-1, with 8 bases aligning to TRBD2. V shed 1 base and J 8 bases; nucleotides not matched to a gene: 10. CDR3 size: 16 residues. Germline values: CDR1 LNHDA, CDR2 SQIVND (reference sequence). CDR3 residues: CASSIGGGRQNHEQFF. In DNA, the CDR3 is TGTGCCAGTAGTATAGGTGGCGGGAGGCAGAACCATGAGCAGTTCTTC.

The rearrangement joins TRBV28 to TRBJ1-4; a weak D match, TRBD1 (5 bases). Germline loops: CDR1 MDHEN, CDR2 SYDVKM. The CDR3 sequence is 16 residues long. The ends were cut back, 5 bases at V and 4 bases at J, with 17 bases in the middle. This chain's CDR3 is CASSRPRGGINEKLFF. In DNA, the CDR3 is TGTGCCAGCAGTCGCCCCCGTGGGGGGATTAATGAAAAACTGTTTTTT. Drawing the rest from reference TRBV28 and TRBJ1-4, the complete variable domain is DVKVTQSSRYLVKRTGEKVFLECVQDMDHENMFWYRQDPGLGLRLIYFSYDVKMKEKGDIPEGYSVSREKKERFSLILESASTNQTSMYLCASSRPRGGINEKLFFGSGTQLSVL.